One sample yielded the 10 T cell receptor beta chains listed below, sequenced in a study of blood T cell repertoires in COVID-19. TCRdb's table, derived via immunoSEQ multiplex PCR, lists solely in-frame clones and lacks some. The data contain more than 150,000 clones, approximately 90% of them singletons. Specimen: peripheral blood. These receptor sequences come from a man aged 18 to 35 with acute or convalescent COVID-19.

This clone was observed once. This chain joins TRBV19 and TRBJ1-5; no definite D call. This CDR3 is 15 amino acids long. CDR1 is LNHDA and CDR2 is SQIVND in the germline V gene (reference sequence). The V end was cut by 2 bases, the J end by 0 bases, with 8 bases between. The CDR3 nucleotides read TGTGCCAGTAGTATATACGAGGATAGCAATCAGCCCCAGCATTTT. Amino acids: CASSIYEDSNQPQHF.

This clone was observed a single time. The V and J genes are TRBV18 and TRBJ1-2, with D uncertain. V was clipped by 2 bases and J by 4 bases, with 11 bases between them. The germline gives CDR1 KGHSH, CDR2 LQKENI. The CDR3 has 14 amino acids. The CDR3 coding sequence is TGTGCCAGCTCACCATTGAGGGATGCCTATGGCTACACCTTC. Its protein product is CASSPLRDAYGYTF.

The gene calls are TRBV18 and TRBJ2-1; 7 positions match TRBD2. The CDR3 has 15 amino acids. The V gene end was trimmed by 1 base and the J gene end by 5 bases; junction bases not matched to a gene: 5. CDR1 and CDR2 (germline): KGHSH, LQKENI. The CDR3 loop is CASSPLLGGDNEQFF. The CDR3 bases are TGTGCCAGCTCACCACTTTTGGGAGGGGACAATGAGCAGTTCTTC.

The rearrangement joins TRBV10-3 to TRBJ1-5; TRBD1 is a possible D gene (5 bases). The V gene's germline CDR1 is ENHRY and CDR2 SYGVKD. The CDR3 has 14 residues. Trimming left V 2 bases short and J 6 bases short, with 11 bases between. CDR3 sequence reads: CAISEQGLSQPQHF. The CDR3 nucleotides read TGTGCCATCAGTGAGCAGGGACTAAGTCAGCCCCAGCATTTT.

This clone was observed a handful of times. The chain links TRBV14 to TRBJ1-1, with no clear D. The CDR3 spans 14 residues. Germline CDR1 and CDR2: SGHDN and FVKESK. Between the trimmed V and J ends, which lost 0 bases and 0 bases, there was a span of 5 bases. For the CDR3, the DNA is TGTGCCAGCAGCCAAGATAGTTTGAACACTGAAGCTTTCTTT. The encoded protein is CASSQDSLNTEAFF.

This chain connects TRBV30 to TRBJ1-1, with 8 positions matching TRBD1. The ends lost 0 bases at V and 11 bases at J; junction bases unmatched: 8. CDR3 length equals 13 residues. Germline V gene lookup returns CDR1 GTSNPN and CDR2 SVGIG (reference sequence). The CDR3 coding sequence is TGTGCCTGGAGTGTAGCCCCGACAGGGGATGCTTTCTTT. It yields the protein CAWSVAPTGDAFF.

The rearrangement uses TRBV4-1 and TRBJ1-4; D unclear. Trimming pared 7 bases from V and 4 bases from J, leaving 13 bases between. The CDR3 is 14 residues long. Germline CDR1 MGHRA, CDR2 YSYEKL. The CDR3 is CASTLLVSNEKLFF. The CDR3 DNA sequence: TGCGCCAGCACCCTTCTTGTCAGTAATGAAAAACTGTTTTTT.

This rearrangement joins TRBV10-1 to TRBJ2-3; possible D gene TRBD2, 6 bases. This CDR3 comprises 13 residues. CDR1 is WNHNN, CDR2 SYGVQD, per germline (reference sequence). Trimming shortened V by 3 bases and J by 6 bases, and 10 bases separated the two germline ends. The CDR3 DNA follows: TGCGCCAGCAGTGACACTAGCTTCGATACGCAGTATTTT. Amino acid sequence: CASSDTSFDTQYF.

This sequence joins TRBV6-5 and TRBJ1-2, with 7 positions matching TRBD1. Germline V gene sequence: CDR1 MNHEY, CDR2 SVGAGI. V was clipped by 4 bases and J by 4 bases; unmatched bases: 6. The CDR3 is made up of 14 amino acids. The CDR3 sequence is CASSSPTGSYGYTF. CDR3 DNA: TGTGCCAGCAGTTCGCCGACAGGGAGCTATGGCTACACCTTC.

The rearrangement joins TRBV23-1 to TRBJ1-6; 8 bases are a match to TRBD1. TRBV23-1 is an open reading frame whose function is uncertain. Unmatched junction bases numbered 2, after V lost 1 base and J lost 9 bases. This CDR3 is 14 amino acids long. CDR3 region: CASSQFDRGSPLHF. For the CDR3, the DNA is TGCGCCAGCAGTCAATTTGACAGGGGTTCACCCCTCCACTTT.